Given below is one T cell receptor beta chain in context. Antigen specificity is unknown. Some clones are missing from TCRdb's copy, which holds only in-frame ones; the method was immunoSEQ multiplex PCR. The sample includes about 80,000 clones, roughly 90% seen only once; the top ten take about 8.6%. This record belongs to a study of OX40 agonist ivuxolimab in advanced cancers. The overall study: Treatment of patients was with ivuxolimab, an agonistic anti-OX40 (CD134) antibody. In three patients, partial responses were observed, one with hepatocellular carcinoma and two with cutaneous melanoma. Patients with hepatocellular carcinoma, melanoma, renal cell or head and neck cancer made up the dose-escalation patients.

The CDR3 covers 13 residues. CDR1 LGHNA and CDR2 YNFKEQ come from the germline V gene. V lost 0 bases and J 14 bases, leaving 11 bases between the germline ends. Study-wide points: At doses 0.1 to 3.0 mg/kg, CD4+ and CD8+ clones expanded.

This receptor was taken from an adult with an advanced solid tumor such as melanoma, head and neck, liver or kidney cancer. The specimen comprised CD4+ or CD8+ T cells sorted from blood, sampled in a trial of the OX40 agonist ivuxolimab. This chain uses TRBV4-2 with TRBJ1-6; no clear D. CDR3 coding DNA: TGTGCCAGCAGCCAAGATTACATGGGTGCCCTCCACTTT. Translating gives CASSQDYMGALHF.